Below are 11 T cell receptor beta chains sequenced from a single sample in a study of shared clonotypes between healthy human individuals. Produced via immunoSEQ multiplex PCR; TCRdb's table is partial and in-frame only. The profile shows about 710,000 clones, roughly 72% of them singletons. Sequenced: memory CD4+ T cells sorted from blood. Specified subset: CD45RA-negative fraction. Source of these receptors: a woman aged 25-40 years in good health.

The rearrangement links TRBV29-1 to TRBJ2-5; 7 bases are a match to TRBD2. The J segment lost 5 bases and the V segment lost 0 bases, leaving 3 bases of the junction unmatched. The CDR3 contains 13 residues. Germline CDR1 SQVTM, CDR2 ANQGSEA. The CDR3 DNA sequence: TGCAGCGTTGAAGACCTTAGCGGGGAGACCCAGTACTTC. This codes for CSVEDLSGETQYF. The complete variable domain, with remaining parts taken from reference TRBV29-1 and TRBJ2-5, reads SAVISQKPSRDICQRGTSLTIQCQVDSQVTMMFWYRQQPGQSLTLIATANQGSEATYESGFVIDKFPISRPNLTFSTLTVSNMSPEDSSIYLCSVEDLSGETQYFGPGTRLLVL.

The rearrangement uses TRBV11-2 and TRBJ1-4; TRBD1 matches at 10 bases. V gave up 5 bases and J gave up 3 bases; unmatched junction bases: 9. The CDR3 length is 17 residues. The germline V gene has CDR1 SGHAT and CDR2 FQNNGV. CDR3 nucleotides: TGTGCCAGCAGCACTAGGGACAGGGGAGTAGCTAATGAAAAACTGTTTTTT. Amino acid sequence: CASSTRDRGVANEKLFF. The full variable domain, completed using reference TRBV11-2 and TRBJ1-4, is EAGVAQSPRYKIIEKRQSVAFWCNPISGHATLYWYQQILGQGPKLLIQFQNNGVVDDSQLPKDRFSAERLKGVDSTLKIQPAKLEDSAVYLCASSTRDRGVANEKLFFGSGTQLSVL.

The chain employs TRBV19 and TRBJ2-2, with D hard to call. Germline assignment: CDR1 LNHDA and CDR2 SQIVND (reference sequence). V was clipped by 6 bases and J by 0 bases, with 11 bases between them. This CDR3 region has 15 residues. DNA of the CDR3: TGTGCCAGTAGATCCTCTTCTACGAACACCGGGGAGCTGTTTTTT. This codes for CASRSSSTNTGELFF.

The chain couples TRBV2 to TRBJ2-3, with 7 nucleotides matching TRBD1. Germline V gene data show CDR1 as SNHLY and CDR2 as FYNNEI. This CDR3 is 17 amino acids long. Germline trimming cut 2 bases from V and 0 bases from J; bases unmatched to any gene: 8. CDR3: CASSEWWDSTSTDTQYF. CDR3 nucleotides: TGTGCCAGCAGTGAATGGTGGGACAGCACTAGCACAGATACGCAGTATTTT.

The chain uses TRBV2 and TRBJ1-2, with TRBD1 as a possible D gene (6 bases). The germline CDR1 and CDR2 sequences are SNHLY and FYNNEI. V lost 4 bases, J lost 8 bases, and 20 bases lay in between. This CDR3 contains 15 residues. The DNA of the CDR3 is TGTGCCAGCAGTGGAAGTGATTCGGGACACACAGGCTACACCTTC. It specifies CASSGSDSGHTGYTF.

This clone was picked up many times. The J gene is TRBJ2-1, the V gene TRBV5-1; the D is unclear. Looked up from germline, CDR1 is SGHRS and CDR2 is YFSETQ. The CDR3 loop spans 11 amino acids. V was pared by 2 bases and J by 7 bases, with 4 bases between. DNA of the CDR3: TGCGCCAGCAGCTTTATAAATGAGCAGTTCTTC. This sequence encodes CASSFINEQFF. Together with reference TRBV5-1 and TRBJ2-1, the CDR3 gives the full variable domain: KAGVTQTPRYLIKTRGQQVTLSCSPISGHRSVSWYQQTPGQGLQFLFEYFSETQRNKGNFPGRFSGRQFSNSRSEMNVSTLELGDSALYLCASSFINEQFFGPGTRLTVL.

This clone turned up a few times. V is TRBV27 and J is TRBJ2-2; 12 bases map to TRBD2. The CDR3 has 16 residues. V trimming: 2 bases; J trimming: 5 bases; junction bases outside the gene matches: 3. The V gene's germline CDR1 is MNHEY and CDR2 SMNVEV (reference sequence). The CDR3 bases are TGTGCCAGCAGTTTACTAGCGGGAGGGCTAACCGGGGAGCTGTTTTTT. It is translated as CASSLLAGGLTGELFF.

This clone has more than one count but fewer than ten. The rearrangement joins TRBV6-1 to TRBJ1-2; no clear D. The CDR3 runs 15 residues. Trimming took off 4 bases at V and 3 bases at J, with 15 bases between the two ends. Germline CDR1 MNHNS, CDR2 SASEGT. In nucleotides, the CDR3 is TGTGCCAGCAGTGGAGGCCCGGGTGTCGACTATGGCTACACCTTC. Amino acid sequence: CASSGGPGVDYGYTF.

The J gene is TRBJ1-1, the V gene TRBV4-2; the D is unclear. CDR3 size: 14 residues. V shed 5 bases and J shed 1 base, with 11 bases lying between them. The germline gives CDR1 LGHNA, CDR2 YNFKEQ. In nucleotides, the CDR3 is TGTGCCAGCAGCTACCAGGACGGGAACACTGAAGCTTTCTTT. It is translated as CASSYQDGNTEAFF.

The rearrangement uses TRBV2 and TRBJ2-1; 13 bases are shared with TRBD2. The trim removed 11 bases at V and 7 bases at J, leaving 5 bases unmatched. The CDR3 length is 13 residues. Germline CDR1 SNHLY, CDR2 FYNNEI. CDR3 residues: CACRLAGGNEQFF. CDR3 sequence (DNA): TGTGCCTGTAGACTAGCGGGAGGTAATGAGCAGTTCTTC.

This rearrangement joins TRBV2 to TRBJ2-3, with a possible D match to TRBD2 (6 bases). The CDR3 has 15 amino acids. CDR1 and CDR2 from the germline V gene are SNHLY and FYNNEI. Trimming took off 6 bases at V and 6 bases at J, with 19 bases between the two ends. CDR3 sequence: CASRGNSGLVDTQYF. In DNA form, the CDR3 reads TGTGCCAGCAGGGGTAATAGCGGTCTGGTTGATACGCAGTATTTT.